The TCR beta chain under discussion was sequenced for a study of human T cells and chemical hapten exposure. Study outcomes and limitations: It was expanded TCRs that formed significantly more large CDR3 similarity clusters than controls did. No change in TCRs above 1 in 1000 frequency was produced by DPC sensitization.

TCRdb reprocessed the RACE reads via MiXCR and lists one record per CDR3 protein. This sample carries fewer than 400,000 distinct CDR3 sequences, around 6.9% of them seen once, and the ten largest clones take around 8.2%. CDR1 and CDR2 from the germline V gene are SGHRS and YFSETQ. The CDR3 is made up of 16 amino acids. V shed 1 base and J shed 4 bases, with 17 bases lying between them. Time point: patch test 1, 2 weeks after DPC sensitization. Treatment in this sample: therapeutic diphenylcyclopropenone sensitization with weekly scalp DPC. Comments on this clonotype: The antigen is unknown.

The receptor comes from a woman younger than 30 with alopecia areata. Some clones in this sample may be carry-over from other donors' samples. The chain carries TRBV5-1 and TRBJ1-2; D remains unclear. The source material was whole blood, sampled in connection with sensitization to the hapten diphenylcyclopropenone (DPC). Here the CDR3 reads CASSLSTSLDGYGYTF. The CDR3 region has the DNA TGCGCCAGCAGCTTGTCTACCTCACTAGACGGCTATGGCTACACCTTC. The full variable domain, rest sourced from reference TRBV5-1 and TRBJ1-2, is KAGVTQTPRYLIKTRGQQVTLSCSPISGHRSVSWYQQTPGQGLQFLFEYFSETQRNKGNFPGRFSGRQFSNSRSEMNVSTLELGDSALYLCASSLSTSLDGYGYTFGSGTRLTVV.